A single sample gave rise to the 3 T cell receptor beta chains below, sequenced in a study of blood T cell repertoires in COVID-19. Repertoires were generated with immunoSEQ multiplex PCR, while TCRdb's copy carries only in-frame clones and drops some. The repertoire includes some 290,000 clones, nearly 90% of them detected once, and around 0.96% sits in the top ten. The specimen was peripheral blood. The receptors shown here come from a woman aged 40 to 50 with COVID-19, enrolled during active disease.

The chain employs TRBV28 and TRBJ1-1; D possibly corresponds to TRBD1 (6 bases). Trimming removed 3 bases from V and 11 bases from J, with 16 bases in between. This CDR3 has 13 residues. The germline CDR1 and CDR2 sequences are MDHEN and SYDVKM. CDR3: CASSLRQVNEAFF. CDR3 coding DNA: TGTGCCAGCAGTTTGAGACAGGTCAATGAGGCTTTCTTT.

DNA for the CDR3: TGTGCCAGCAGACCTACAGGGGGTGAGACCCAGTACTTC. Protein: CASRPTGGETQYF. This rearrangement joins TRBV27 to TRBJ2-5; 8 bases line up with TRBD1. The CDR3 has 13 amino acids. CDR1 is MNHEY, CDR2 SMNVEV, per germline (reference sequence). The V gene end was trimmed by 6 bases and the J gene end by 5 bases; junction bases not matched to a gene: 5.

V and J are TRBV24-1 and TRBJ1-1, with 10 bases identical to TRBD1. There are 13 residues in the CDR3. V lost 5 bases and J lost 5; bases outside the gene matches: 1. The germline CDR1 and CDR2 sequences are KGHDR and SFDVKD. Here the CDR3 reads CATSGGQGTEAFF. The CDR3 DNA sequence: TGTGCCACCAGTGGGGGACAGGGGACTGAAGCTTTCTTT.